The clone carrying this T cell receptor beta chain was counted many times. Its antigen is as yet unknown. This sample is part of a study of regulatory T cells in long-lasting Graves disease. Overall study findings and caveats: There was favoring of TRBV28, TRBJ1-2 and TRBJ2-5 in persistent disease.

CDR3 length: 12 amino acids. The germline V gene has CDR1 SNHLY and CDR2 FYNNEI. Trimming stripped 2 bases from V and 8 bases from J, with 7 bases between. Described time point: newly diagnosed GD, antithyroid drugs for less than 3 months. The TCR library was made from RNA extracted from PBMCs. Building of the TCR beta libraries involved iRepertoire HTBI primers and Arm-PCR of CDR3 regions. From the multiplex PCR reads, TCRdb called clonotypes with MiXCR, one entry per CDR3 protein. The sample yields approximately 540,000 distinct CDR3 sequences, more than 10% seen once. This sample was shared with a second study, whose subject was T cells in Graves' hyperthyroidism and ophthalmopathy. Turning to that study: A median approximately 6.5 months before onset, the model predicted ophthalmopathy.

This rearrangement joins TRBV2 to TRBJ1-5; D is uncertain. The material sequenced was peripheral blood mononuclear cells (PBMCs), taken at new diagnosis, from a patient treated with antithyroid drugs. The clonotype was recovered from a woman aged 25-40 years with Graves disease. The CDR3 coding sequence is TGTGCCAGCAGTGAATCTCAGAAGCCCCAGCATTTT. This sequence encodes CASSESQKPQHF.